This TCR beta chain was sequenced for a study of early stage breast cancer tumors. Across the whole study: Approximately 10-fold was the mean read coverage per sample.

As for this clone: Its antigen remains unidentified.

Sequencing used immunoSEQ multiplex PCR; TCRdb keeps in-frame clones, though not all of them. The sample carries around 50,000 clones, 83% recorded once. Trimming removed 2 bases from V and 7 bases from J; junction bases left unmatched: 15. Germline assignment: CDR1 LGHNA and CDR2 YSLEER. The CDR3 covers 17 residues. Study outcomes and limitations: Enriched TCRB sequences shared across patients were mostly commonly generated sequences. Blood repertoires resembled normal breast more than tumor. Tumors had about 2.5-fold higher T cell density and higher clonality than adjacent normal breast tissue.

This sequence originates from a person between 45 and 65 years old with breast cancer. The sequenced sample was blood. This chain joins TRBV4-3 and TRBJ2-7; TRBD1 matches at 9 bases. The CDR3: CASSQTTTQGARGEQYF. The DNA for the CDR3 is TGCGCCAGCAGCCAAACTACCACACAGGGGGCGAGGGGAGAGCAGTACTTC.